This is a list of T cell receptor beta chains from one sample in a study of T cells after yellow fever vaccination. Each CDR3 protein gets one entry after TCRdb re-called the 5' RACE reads with MiXCR. The sample yields fewer than 350,000 distinct CDR3 sequences, more than 8.5% seen once. The specimen comprised PBMCs, sampled on the day of the first yellow fever vaccination. The receptors originated from a young man who received the YFV17D yellow fever vaccine. Both conserved end residues are part of each CDR3. D genes are given only for firm matches. Clone size is stated in some rows and not others, as once, few, many or a class when expanded.

d_call j_call clone_size v_call cdr3_nt cdr3_aa
NA TRBJ2-5 few TRBV5-1 TGCGCCAGCAGCCTCGGACTAACGGATTTGACCCAGTACTTC CASSLGLTDLTQYF
TRBD1 TRBJ2-3 NA TRBV11-3 TGTGCCTGCAGTTCCACCGGGACAGGGACGACAGCAGATACGCAGTATTTT CACSSTGTGTTADTQYF
TRBD1 TRBJ2-4 NA TRBV10-2 TGCGCCAGCAGTTCGGACACCGGGACAGGGGGCGTCTTC CASSSDTGTGGVF
TRBD1 TRBJ1-1 few TRBV30 TGTGCCTGGGCAGGGGGGATGAACACTGAAGCTTTCTTT CAWAGGMNTEAFF
NA TRBJ2-3 many TRBV7-2 TGTGCCAGCAGCTTGGGCCCCGCAGATACGCAGTATTTT CASSLGPADTQYF
NA TRBJ1-2 NA TRBV5-4 TGTGCCAGCAGCTTTATGTCGGGCGGGTATGGCTACACCTTC CASSFMSGGYGYTF
TRBD1 TRBJ2-2 NA TRBV24-1 TGTGCCACCAGTGATCCGGGACAGGGGGAGACCGGGGAGCTGTTTTTT CATSDPGQGETGELFF
TRBD1 TRBJ1-5 NA TRBV19 TGTGCCAGTAGTTCCGACAGGGAGAATCAGCCCCAGCATTTT CASSSDRENQPQHF
TRBD2 TRBJ2-1 many TRBV20-1 TGCAGTGCCCGCGGGGGGTCCTACAATGAGCAGTTCTTC CSARGGSYNEQFF
NA TRBJ2-5 few TRBV6-5 TGTGCCAGCAGTTACTCGAGAGCTCTAGAGACCCAGTACTTC CASSYSRALETQYF
NA TRBJ1-4 many TRBV7-2 TGTGCCAGCAGCTTACAAATTTCAGGGCGGGAACTGTTTTTT CASSLQISGRELFF
TRBD1 TRBJ1-2 many TRBV20-1 TGCAGTGCTGGCGCAGGGGGAGGATTCGACTATGGCTACACCTTC CSAGAGGGFDYGYTF
NA TRBJ2-5 many TRBV5-1 TGCGCCAGCAGTGAGGGTCCTACGGGGGAGACCCAGTACTTC CASSEGPTGETQYF
NA TRBJ2-5 NA TRBV5-1 TGCGCCAGCAGCGCCGGCCTAGGGACAGAGACCCAGTACTTC CASSAGLGTETQYF
TRBD2 TRBJ2-5 NA TRBV20-1 TGCAGTGCTTCCCTTAGCGGGGGGGCCCGTGAGACCCAGTACTTC CSASLSGGARETQYF
TRBD2 TRBJ2-5 NA TRBV5-1 TGCGCCAGCAGCTTGGGCAGAGGACTAGCGGGGGGCCAAGAGACCCAGTACTTC CASSLGRGLAGGQETQYF
NA TRBJ1-3 NA TRBV2 TGTGCCATCAGTGCTGGTACCAAAAACACCATATATTTT CAISAGTKNTIYF
NA TRBJ2-7 few TRBV6-5 TGTGCCAGCAGTTCCCGGGCCCGTTCCTACGAGCAGTACTTC CASSSRARSYEQYF
NA TRBJ1-2 NA TRBV30 TGTGCCTGGGACCGAGGTGGGACTAACTATGGCTACACCTTC CAWDRGGTNYGYTF
NA TRBJ1-1 few TRBV7-2 TGTGCCAGCAGCTTCCCCCCACTATCGGGCACTGAAGCTTTCTTT CASSFPPLSGTEAFF
NA TRBJ1-5 NA TRBV12-3/TRBV12-4 TGTGCCAGCCAGGCCGAGGGTCATCAGCCCCAGCATTTT CASQAEGHQPQHF
TRBD2 TRBJ2-5 NA TRBV27 TGTGCCAGCAGTCCTCAGGGGCGGGGGGTCGGGGAGACCCAGTACTTC CASSPQGRGVGETQYF
NA TRBJ1-5 few TRBV24-1 TGTGCCACCAGTGATTCTACAGGGTGGGATCAGCCCCAGCATTTT CATSDSTGWDQPQHF
NA TRBJ2-7 NA TRBV10-2 TGCGCCAGCAGTGAGTCAACAGGGTTACTTTCCTACGAGCAGTACTTC CASSESTGLLSYEQYF
NA TRBJ2-3 few TRBV7-2 TGTGCCAGCAGCTCTCCTCCAGGTACTAGCACAGATACGCAGTATTTT CASSSPPGTSTDTQYF
TRBD1 TRBJ1-2 few TRBV18 TGTGCCAGCTCTCCCGCTGGGACAGGGGCTTATGGCTACACCTTC CASSPAGTGAYGYTF
NA TRBJ1-5 NA TRBV12-3/TRBV12-4 TGTGCCAGCATCCCCCCAGGACGGCGCAATCAGCCCCAGCATTTT CASIPPGRRNQPQHF
NA TRBJ1-3 NA TRBV6-1 TGTGCCAGCAGTACAGGAAACACCATATATTTT CASSTGNTIYF
NA TRBJ1-2 few TRBV15 TGTGCCACCAGCAGAGATAAGGGGGAAGGGGGCTACACCTTC CATSRDKGEGGYTF
NA TRBJ2-1 once TRBV12-3/TRBV12-4 TGTGCCAGCAGTTTCGGAGGGAACTTGAGGTACAATGAGCAGTTCTTC CASSFGGNLRYNEQFF
NA TRBJ2-3 few TRBV7-9 TGTGCCAGCAGCTTACGACTGGGAATCACAGATACGCAGTATTTT CASSLRLGITDTQYF
TRBD1 TRBJ2-7 NA TRBV18 TGTGCCAGCTCACTTCAGGGGGCGCGCGGGCCTTACGAGCAGTACTTC CASSLQGARGPYEQYF
TRBD1 TRBJ1-1 many TRBV5-1 TGCGCCAGCAGCTTGGTTTCACAGGGGGCCATGAACACTGAAGCTTTCTTT CASSLVSQGAMNTEAFF
TRBD1 TRBJ2-7 NA TRBV5-4 TGTGCCAGCAGCTCGAACGCAGGGGGCAAGGAGTACTTC CASSSNAGGKEYF
NA TRBJ2-7 NA TRBV6-1 TGTGCCAGCAGCGCCAACAGGAACGAGCAGTACTTC CASSANRNEQYF
NA TRBJ2-5 many TRBV4-1 TGCGCCAGCAGCCAGACCCAAGGGAGAAGGCAAGAGACCCAGTACTTC CASSQTQGRRQETQYF
NA TRBJ2-7 few TRBV27 TGTGCCAGCGGGACAAAGACCTACGAGCAGTACTTC CASGTKTYEQYF
NA TRBJ2-1 few TRBV6-1 TGTGCCAGCAGAGGTATCCCGGGAAGTTACAATGAGCAGTTCTTC CASRGIPGSYNEQFF
NA TRBJ2-1 many TRBV7-3 TGTGCCAGCAGCCGTAGCCCCAGCTCCTACAATGAGCAGTTCTTC CASSRSPSSYNEQFF
NA TRBJ2-7 few TRBV3-1 TGTGCCAGCAGCCAAGATCGACAGAAAGCCTACGAGCAGTACTTC CASSQDRQKAYEQYF
TRBD1 TRBJ2-1 few TRBV9 TGTGCCAGCAGCGGGACAGGTCGCAGCAATGAGCAGTTCTTC CASSGTGRSNEQFF
TRBD2 TRBJ2-3 many TRBV5-1 TGCGCCAGCAGCTCCGGCGGGGGACCAGATACGCAGTATTTT CASSSGGGPDTQYF
NA TRBJ1-4 few TRBV7-9 TGTGCCAGCAGCCCCCTAACGGACAGATTTAATGAAAAACTGTTTTTT CASSPLTDRFNEKLFF
TRBD1 TRBJ2-2 NA TRBV12-3/TRBV12-4 TGTGCCAGCAGACGACAGGGACGTAGCACCGGGGAGCTGTTTTTT CASRRQGRSTGELFF
TRBD2 TRBJ2-3 NA TRBV12-3/TRBV12-4 TGTGCCAGCAGTCCAGCGGGGGGGCCTGATACGCAGTATTTT CASSPAGGPDTQYF
TRBD2 TRBJ2-2 NA TRBV6-1 TGTGCCAGCAGACCGGGGGGGCGGTACACCGGGGAGCTGTTTTTT CASRPGGRYTGELFF
NA TRBJ2-5 few TRBV7-7 TGTGCTAGCAGCCCGACTAGTCCGGGGTCAGAGACCCAGTACTTC CASSPTSPGSETQYF
NA TRBJ2-3 NA TRBV7-2 TGTGCCAGCAGCCCGAACCAACGGGATACGCAGTATTTT CASSPNQRDTQYF